The 6 T cell receptor beta chains below all came from one sample that was sequenced in a study of CD8 T cells in Susac syndrome. Random-hexamer reverse transcription was applied to roughly 0.5 to 1 ug RNA. TCRdb recomputed calls from the immunoSEQ multiplex PCR reads with MiXCR, one row per CDR3 protein. The profile shows 400,000 or so distinct CDR3 sequences, 85% of them singletons. The sequenced sample was CD8+ T cells from PBMCs. All receptors come from a human donor with multiple sclerosis.

Details on this clonotype: Germline and junction disagree at one end, which may indicate a read error. This chain links TRBV25-1 with TRBJ1-1; the D is unclear. The V gene's germline CDR1 is MGHDK and CDR2 SYGVNS. The CDR3 has 11 residues. The CDR3: CASRGPNEAFF. For the CDR3, the DNA is TGTGCCAGCCGCGGACCGAATGAAGCCTTCTTT.

The chain combines TRBV10-3 with TRBJ2-7; D might be TRBD1 (7 bases). Trimming removed 11 bases from V and 9 bases from J, with 29 bases in between. The germline gives CDR1 ENHRY, CDR2 SYGVKD. The CDR3 is made up of 15 amino acids. As DNA, the CDR3 is TGTGCCTCCAGCTACCCCGGCGCAGGGGGGTTCGGGCAGTACTTC. Protein product: CASSYPGAGGFGQYF.

V gene TRBV27 combines with J gene TRBJ2-7; D is possibly TRBD2 (5 bases). CDR3 length equals 14 residues. Trimming took off 3 bases at V and 5 bases at J, with 14 bases between the two ends. The germline V gene has CDR1 MNHEY and CDR2 SMNVEV (reference sequence). CDR3 sequence: CASSFMRALHEQYF. CDR3 nucleotide sequence: TGTGCCAGCAGTTTCATGAGGGCCCTCCACGAGCAGTACTTC.

The genes are TRBV5-5 and TRBJ1-2; tentatively, D is TRBD1 (6 bases). CDR3 length: 14 residues. V lost 5 bases and J lost 7, with 18 bases in between. Germline V gives CDR1 SGHKS, CDR2 YYEKEE (reference sequence). CDR3 sequence (DNA): TGTGCCAGCAGTGCAGTGACAGGCCCCACTGGCTACACCTTC. It encodes CASSAVTGPTGYTF.

About this clonotype itself: No conserved phenylalanine or tryptophan is present at the end of the CDR3, so a read error is the likely explanation. The gene calls are TRBV4-1 and TRBJ1-5, with D uncertain. Trimming cost V 2 bases and J 4 bases, with 3 bases left between them. Looked up from germline, CDR1 is MGHRA and CDR2 is YSYEKL. The CDR3 has 12 residues. The CDR3 nucleotides are TGCGCCAGCAGCCAACCTAATCAGCCCCAGCATCTT. Protein product: CASSQPNQPQHL.

This chain uses TRBV7-9 with TRBJ1-4, with D hard to call. Germline V gene data show CDR1 as SEHNR and CDR2 as FQNEAQ (reference sequence). V lost 1 base and J 1 base, leaving 16 bases between the germline ends. This CDR3 has 18 residues. The CDR3 region has the DNA TGTGCCAGCAGCTTAGTAGGAGGCAGTATGGGAACTAATGAAAAACTGTTTTTT. Encoded protein: CASSLVGGSMGTNEKLFF.